This TCR beta chain was found in a study of blood T cell repertoires in COVID-19. Turning to the study itself: Both acute and convalescent COVID-19 samples were obtained from the United States, Italy and Spain. Nucleic acid was either cDNA or gDNA, and it came from T cells, B-cell-depleted T cells, or PBMCs.

Data came from immunoSEQ multiplex PCR; TCRdb stores just in-frame clones and leaves some out. This table holds 90,000 to 130,000 clones, over 75% found once. CDR1 is KGHSH, CDR2 LQKENI, per germline. The CDR3 sequence is 14 residues long. V lost 5 bases and J lost 5; bases outside the gene matches: 4. Input material: peripheral blood. The chain couples TRBV18 to TRBJ1-5, with TRBD1 identical over 9 bases. The sequence was collected from a human donor in a cohort sampled during active COVID-19. The chain's CDR3 is CASSATGGDQPQHF. The CDR3 DNA is TGTGCCAGCTCAGCGACAGGGGGGGATCAGCCCCAGCATTTT. Full variable domain (outside the CDR3, taken from reference TRBV18 and TRBJ1-5): NAGVMQNPRHLVRRRGQEARLRCSPMKGHSHVYWYRQLPEEGLKFMVYLQKENIIDESGMPKERFSAEFPKEGPSILRIQQVVRGDSAAYFCASSATGGDQPQHFGDGTRLSIL.